This TCR beta chain was observed in a study of blood T cell repertoires in COVID-19. Generated by immunoSEQ multiplex PCR, the TCRdb table keeps only in-frame clones and is missing some. The sample shows about 170,000 clones, 79% of them seen only once. V was pared by 6 bases and J by 8 bases, with 6 bases of the junction left unmatched. The CDR3 consists of 14 residues. Germline CDR1 is MDHEN and CDR2 is SYDVKM. The sample comprised PBMCs or T cells enriched from blood (not recorded which). The chain is built from TRBV28 and TRBJ1-6; TRBD1 matches at 8 bases. The receptor was isolated from a woman in her 70s in a cohort exposed to, infected with or recovered from COVID-19 (not recorded which). The CDR3 loop reads CASSSGQGYSPLHF. CDR3 DNA sequence: TGTGCCAGCAGCTCCGGACAGGGCTATTCACCCCTCCACTTT.